This TCR beta chain was captured by sequencing in a study of blood T cell repertoires in COVID-19. Per the study methods: Counts of nucleated cells, estimated from reference gene primer amplification, were obtained. The repertoire was sequenced with immunoSEQ multiplex PCR; TCRdb's copy has only in-frame clones and lacks some. V and J calls and clone size are copied from that table; D and trimming were computed from the DNA. The sample includes 140,000 or so clones, 70% to 90% of them seen just once. The germline V gene encodes CDR1 MNHEY and CDR2 SMNVEV (reference sequence). This CDR3 comprises 14 residues. Trimming removed 2 bases at V and 4 bases at J, with 9 bases between. Comment on this clone: Other DNA sequences in the sample encode the same CDR3.

The origin of this receptor is a human donor with acute or convalescent COVID-19. The donor label of this sample is uncertain. Sequencing was done on a sample of peripheral blood. The rearrangement uses TRBV27 and TRBJ1-5; D remains unclear. CDR3 in DNA: TGTGCCAGCAGTTTAAGAGGGTCTAATCAGCCCCAGCATTTT. It encodes CASSLRGSNQPQHF.